This T cell receptor (beta chain) comes out of a study of molecular identifiers for immune sequencing clone quantification. Study observations and caveats: Whereas clones above 20 RNA copies held under 1% of naive-cell molecules, they held over 98% of effector molecules.

Previously published methods and listed TCR primers were used for the bulk TCR libraries. In TCRdb, the PCR reads were re-called with MiXCR into one record per CDR3 protein. The sample contains over 85,000 distinct CDR3 sequences, around 23% of which appear only once. Ten or more counts support this clonotype. Its target is unknown. V shed 3 bases and J shed 4 bases, with 12 bases lying between them. Germline CDR1 reads DFQATT; CDR2 reads SNEGSKA (reference sequence). The CDR3 spans 13 residues. This clonotype was obtained from a human donor in good health. Some libraries in this study had Jurkat cell RNA spiked in. The specimen was naive CD8+ T cells from blood, with Jurkat cell RNA spiked in. Subset denoted: FACS-sorted CD8+CD4-CCR7+CD45RA+ naive T cells. The J gene is TRBJ1-1, the V gene TRBV20-1; D is uncertain. The CDR3 nucleotides read TGCAGTGCTAGCGTCTACAGAGGCACTGAAGCTTTCTTT. Amino acids: CSASVYRGTEAFF.